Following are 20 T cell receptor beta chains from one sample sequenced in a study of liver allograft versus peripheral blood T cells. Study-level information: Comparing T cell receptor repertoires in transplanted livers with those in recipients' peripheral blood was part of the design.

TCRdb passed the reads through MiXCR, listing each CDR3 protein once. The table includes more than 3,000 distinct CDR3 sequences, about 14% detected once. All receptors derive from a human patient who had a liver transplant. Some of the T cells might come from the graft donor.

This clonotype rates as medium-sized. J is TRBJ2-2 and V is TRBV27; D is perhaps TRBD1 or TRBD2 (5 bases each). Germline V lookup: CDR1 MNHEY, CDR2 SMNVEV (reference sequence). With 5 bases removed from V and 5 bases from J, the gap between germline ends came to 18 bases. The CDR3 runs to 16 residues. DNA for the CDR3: TGTGCCAGCAGTACCCCGGGACGGACTCTAACCGGGGAGCTGTTTTTT. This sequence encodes CASSTPGRTLTGELFF.

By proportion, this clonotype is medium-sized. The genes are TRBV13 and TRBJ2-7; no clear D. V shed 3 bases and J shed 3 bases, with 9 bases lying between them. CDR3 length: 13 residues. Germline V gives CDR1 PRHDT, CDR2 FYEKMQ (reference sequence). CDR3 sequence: CASSFFGYYEQYF. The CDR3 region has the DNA TGTGCCAGCAGCTTTTTCGGATACTACGAGCAGTACTTC.

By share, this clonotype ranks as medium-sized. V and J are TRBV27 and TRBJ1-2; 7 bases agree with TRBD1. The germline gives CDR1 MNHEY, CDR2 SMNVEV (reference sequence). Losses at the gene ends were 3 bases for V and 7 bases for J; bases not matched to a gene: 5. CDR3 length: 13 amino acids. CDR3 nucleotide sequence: TGTGCCAGCAGTTTTTTTAACAGGGGTGGCTACACCTTC. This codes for CASSFFNRGGYTF.

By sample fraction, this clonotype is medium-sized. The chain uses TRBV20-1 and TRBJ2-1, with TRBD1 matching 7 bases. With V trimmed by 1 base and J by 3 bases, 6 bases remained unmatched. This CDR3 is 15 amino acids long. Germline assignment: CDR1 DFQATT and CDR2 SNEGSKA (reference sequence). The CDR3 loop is CSARGTGVLYNEQFF. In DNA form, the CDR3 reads TGCAGTGCTAGAGGGACAGGAGTTCTCTACAATGAGCAGTTCTTC.

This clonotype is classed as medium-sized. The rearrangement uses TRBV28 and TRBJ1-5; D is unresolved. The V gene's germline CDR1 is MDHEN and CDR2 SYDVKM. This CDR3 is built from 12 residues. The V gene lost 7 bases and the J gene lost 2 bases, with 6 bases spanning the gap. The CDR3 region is CASTGGNQPQHF. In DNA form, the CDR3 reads TGTGCCAGCACTGGGGGCAATCAGCCCCAGCATTTT.

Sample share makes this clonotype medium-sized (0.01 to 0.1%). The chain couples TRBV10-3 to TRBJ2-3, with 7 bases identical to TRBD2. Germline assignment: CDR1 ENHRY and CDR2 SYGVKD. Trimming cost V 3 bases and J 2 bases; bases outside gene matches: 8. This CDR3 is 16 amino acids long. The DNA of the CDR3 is TGTGCCATCAGTGAACCGCGGGAGTCTCCCACAGATACGCAGTATTTT. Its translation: CAISEPRESPTDTQYF.

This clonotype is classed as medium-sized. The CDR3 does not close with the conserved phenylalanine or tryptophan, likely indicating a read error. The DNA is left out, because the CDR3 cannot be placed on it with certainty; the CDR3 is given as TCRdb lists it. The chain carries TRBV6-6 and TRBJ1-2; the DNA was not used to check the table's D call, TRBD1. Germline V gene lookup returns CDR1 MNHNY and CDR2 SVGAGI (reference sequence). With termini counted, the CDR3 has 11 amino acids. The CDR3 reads CATDPGLSRNV.

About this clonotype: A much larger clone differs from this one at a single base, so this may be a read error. CDR3: CASSFGSGGSYGYTF. CDR3 in DNA: TGTGCCAGCAGCTTTGGTAGCGGGGGGTCCTATGGCTACACCTTC. V and J are TRBV7-9 and TRBJ1-2, with a tentative D call TRBD1 (5 bases). This CDR3 is 15 amino acids long. V gave up 3 bases and J gave up 4 bases, with 15 bases separating them. Germline V gene sequence: CDR1 SEHNR, CDR2 FQNEAQ (reference sequence).

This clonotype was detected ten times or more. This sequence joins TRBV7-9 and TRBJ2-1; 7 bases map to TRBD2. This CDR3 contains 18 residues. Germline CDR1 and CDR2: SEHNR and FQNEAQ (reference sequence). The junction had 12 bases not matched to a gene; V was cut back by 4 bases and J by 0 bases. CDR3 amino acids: CASSSSLPSGRSYNEQFF. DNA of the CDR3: TGTGCCAGCAGCTCATCCCTCCCTAGCGGACGCTCCTACAATGAGCAGTTCTTC. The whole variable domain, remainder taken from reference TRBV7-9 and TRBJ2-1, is DTGVSQNPRHKITKRGQNVTFRCDPISEHNRLYWYRQTLGQGPEFLTYFQNEAQLEKSRLLSDRFSAERPKGSFSTLEIQRTEQGDSAMYLCASSSSLPSGRSYNEQFFGPGTRLTVL.

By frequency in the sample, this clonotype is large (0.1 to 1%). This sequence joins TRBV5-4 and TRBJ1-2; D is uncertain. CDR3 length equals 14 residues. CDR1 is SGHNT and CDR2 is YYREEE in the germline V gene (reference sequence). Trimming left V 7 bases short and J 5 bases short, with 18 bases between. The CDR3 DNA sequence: TGTGCCAGCCTCCCTGACGCGGGAGGTTATGGCTACACCTTC. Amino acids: CASLPDAGGYGYTF.

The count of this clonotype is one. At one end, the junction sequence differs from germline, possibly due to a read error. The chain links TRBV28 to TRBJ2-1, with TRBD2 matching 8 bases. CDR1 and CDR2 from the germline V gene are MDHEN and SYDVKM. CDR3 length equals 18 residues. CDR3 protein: CASSFPQAGESSYNEKFF. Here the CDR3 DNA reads TGTGCCAGCAGCTTCCCCCAAGCGGGGGAAAGCTCCTACAATGAGAAGTTCTTC.

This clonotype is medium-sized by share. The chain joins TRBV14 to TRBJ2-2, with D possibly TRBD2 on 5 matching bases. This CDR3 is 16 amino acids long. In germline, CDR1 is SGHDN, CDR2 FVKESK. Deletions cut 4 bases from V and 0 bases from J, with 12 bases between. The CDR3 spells CASSPTPSTNTGELFF. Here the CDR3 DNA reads TGTGCCAGCAGCCCCACGCCTAGCACGAACACCGGGGAGCTGTTTTTT.

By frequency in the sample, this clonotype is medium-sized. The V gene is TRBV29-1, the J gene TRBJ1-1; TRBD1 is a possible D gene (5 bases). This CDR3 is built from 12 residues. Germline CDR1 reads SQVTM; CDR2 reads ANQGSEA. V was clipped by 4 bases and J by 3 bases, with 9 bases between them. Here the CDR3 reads CSVGGTDTEAFF. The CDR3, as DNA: TGCAGCGTTGGGGGGACCGACACTGAAGCTTTCTTT.

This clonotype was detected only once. DNA of the CDR3: TGTGCCAGTAGTATCCTGACTAGTCGGAGCTCCTACGAGCAGTACTTC. This encodes CASSILTSRSSYEQYF. The chain combines TRBV19 with TRBJ2-7, with a possible D match to TRBD2 (6 bases). Trimming took off 3 bases at V and 0 bases at J, with 15 bases between the two ends. Germline-derived CDR1 and CDR2 are LNHDA and SQIVND (reference sequence). This CDR3 spans 16 amino acids.

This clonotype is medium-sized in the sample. This chain's CDR3 is CASSLESGVDTGELFF. The CDR3 nucleotides are TGTGCCAGCAGTTTAGAGTCAGGGGTGGACACCGGGGAGCTGTTTTTT. The chain employs TRBV28 and TRBJ2-2, with a weak D call TRBD1 (6 bases). CDR1 and CDR2 (germline): MDHEN, SYDVKM. The CDR3 consists of 16 residues. Deletions cut 2 bases from V and 3 bases from J, with 13 bases between.

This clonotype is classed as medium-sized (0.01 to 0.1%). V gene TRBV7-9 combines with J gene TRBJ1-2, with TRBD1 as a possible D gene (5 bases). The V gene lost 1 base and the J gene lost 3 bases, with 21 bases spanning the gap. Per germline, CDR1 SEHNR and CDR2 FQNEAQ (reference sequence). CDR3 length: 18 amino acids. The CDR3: CASSLVPGTAFQHYGYTF. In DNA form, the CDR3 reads TGTGCCAGCAGCTTAGTTCCCGGGACCGCGTTCCAGCACTATGGCTACACCTTC. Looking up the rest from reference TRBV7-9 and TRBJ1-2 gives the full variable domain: DTGVSQNPRHKITKRGQNVTFRCDPISEHNRLYWYRQTLGQGPEFLTYFQNEAQLEKSRLLSDRFSAERPKGSFSTLEIQRTEQGDSAMYLCASSLVPGTAFQHYGYTFGSGTRLTVV.

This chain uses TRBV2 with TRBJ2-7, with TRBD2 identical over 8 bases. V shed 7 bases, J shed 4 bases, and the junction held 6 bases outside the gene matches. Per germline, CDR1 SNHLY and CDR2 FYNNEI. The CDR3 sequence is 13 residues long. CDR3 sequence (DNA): TGTGCCAGCAAGAGCGGGAGAGAGTACGAGCAGTACTTC. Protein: CASKSGREYEQYF.

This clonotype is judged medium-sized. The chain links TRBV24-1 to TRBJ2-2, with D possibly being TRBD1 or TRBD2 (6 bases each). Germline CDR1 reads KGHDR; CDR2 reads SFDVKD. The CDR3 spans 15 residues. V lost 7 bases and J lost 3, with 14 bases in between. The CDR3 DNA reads TGTGCCACCAGCGGGGGCCCCTCGTACACCGGGGAGCTGTTTTTT. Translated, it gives CATSGGPSYTGELFF.

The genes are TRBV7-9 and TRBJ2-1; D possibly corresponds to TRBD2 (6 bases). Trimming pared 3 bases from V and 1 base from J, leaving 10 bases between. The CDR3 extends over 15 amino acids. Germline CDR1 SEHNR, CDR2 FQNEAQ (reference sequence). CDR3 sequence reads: CASSFPGASYNEQFF. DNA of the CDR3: TGTGCCAGCAGCTTCCCGGGAGCGTCCTACAATGAGCAGTTCTTC.

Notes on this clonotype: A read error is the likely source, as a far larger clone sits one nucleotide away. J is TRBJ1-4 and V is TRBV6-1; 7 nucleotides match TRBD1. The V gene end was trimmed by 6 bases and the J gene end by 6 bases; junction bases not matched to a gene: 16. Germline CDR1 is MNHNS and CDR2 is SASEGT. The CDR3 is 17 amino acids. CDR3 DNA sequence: TGTGCCAGCAGGCCGAGACGAAGACAGGGAATGGATGAAAAACTGTTTTTT. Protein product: CASRPRRRQGMDEKLFF.